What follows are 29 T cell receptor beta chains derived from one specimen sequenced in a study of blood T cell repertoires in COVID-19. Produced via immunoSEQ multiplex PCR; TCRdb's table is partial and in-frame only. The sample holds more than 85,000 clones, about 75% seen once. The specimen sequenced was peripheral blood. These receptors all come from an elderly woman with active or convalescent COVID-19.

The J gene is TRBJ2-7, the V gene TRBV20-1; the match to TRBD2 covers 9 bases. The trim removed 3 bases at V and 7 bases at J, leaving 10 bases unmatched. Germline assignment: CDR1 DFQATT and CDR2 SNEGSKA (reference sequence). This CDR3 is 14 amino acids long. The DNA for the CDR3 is TGCAGTGCTAGTCGGGCGGGAGGGCCTAAAGAGCAGTACTTC. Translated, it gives CSASRAGGPKEQYF.

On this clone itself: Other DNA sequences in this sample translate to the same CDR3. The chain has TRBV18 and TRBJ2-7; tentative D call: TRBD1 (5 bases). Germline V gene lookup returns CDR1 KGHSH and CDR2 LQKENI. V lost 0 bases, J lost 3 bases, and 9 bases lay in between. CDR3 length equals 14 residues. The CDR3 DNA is TGTGCCAGCTCACCACCAGGTCAGGGCTACGAGCAGTACTTC. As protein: CASSPPGQGYEQYF.

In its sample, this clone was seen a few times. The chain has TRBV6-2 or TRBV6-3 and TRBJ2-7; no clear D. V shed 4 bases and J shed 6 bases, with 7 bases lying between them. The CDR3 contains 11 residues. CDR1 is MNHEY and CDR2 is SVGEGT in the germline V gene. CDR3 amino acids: CASSLGGEQYF. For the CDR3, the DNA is TGTGCCAGCAGTTTAGGCGGCGAGCAGTACTTC.

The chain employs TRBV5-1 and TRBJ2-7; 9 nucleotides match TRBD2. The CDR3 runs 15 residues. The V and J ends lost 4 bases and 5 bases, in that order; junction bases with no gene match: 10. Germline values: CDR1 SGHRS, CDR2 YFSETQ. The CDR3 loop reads CASSPFAGGQNEQYF. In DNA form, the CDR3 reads TGCGCCAGCAGCCCATTCGCGGGAGGGCAGAACGAGCAGTACTTC.

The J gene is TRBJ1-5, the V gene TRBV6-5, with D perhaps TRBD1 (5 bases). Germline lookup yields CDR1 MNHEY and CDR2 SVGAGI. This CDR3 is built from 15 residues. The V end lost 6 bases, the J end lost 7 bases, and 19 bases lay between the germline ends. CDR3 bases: TGTGCCAGCAGCCATAGGAGGGGAGAGGCGCAGCCCCAGCATTTT. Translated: CASSHRRGEAQPQHF.

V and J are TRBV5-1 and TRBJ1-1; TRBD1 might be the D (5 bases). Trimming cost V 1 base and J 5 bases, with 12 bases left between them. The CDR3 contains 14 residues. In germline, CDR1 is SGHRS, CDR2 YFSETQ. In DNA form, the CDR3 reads TGCGCCAGCAGCTTGCGTAGGGGTGGGACTGAAGCTTTCTTT. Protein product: CASSLRRGGTEAFF.

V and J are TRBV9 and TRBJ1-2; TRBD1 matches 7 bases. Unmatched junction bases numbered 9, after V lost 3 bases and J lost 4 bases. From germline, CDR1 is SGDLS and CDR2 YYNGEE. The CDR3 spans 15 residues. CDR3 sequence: CASSADGYRGYGYTF. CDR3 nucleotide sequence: TGTGCCAGCAGCGCCGACGGATACAGGGGCTATGGCTACACCTTC.

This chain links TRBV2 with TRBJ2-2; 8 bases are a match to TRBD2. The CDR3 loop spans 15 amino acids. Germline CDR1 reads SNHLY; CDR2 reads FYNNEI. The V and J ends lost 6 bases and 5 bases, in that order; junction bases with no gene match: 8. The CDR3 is CASRPSAGVTGELFF. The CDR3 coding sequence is TGTGCCAGCAGGCCATCAGCGGGAGTGACCGGGGAGCTGTTTTTT.

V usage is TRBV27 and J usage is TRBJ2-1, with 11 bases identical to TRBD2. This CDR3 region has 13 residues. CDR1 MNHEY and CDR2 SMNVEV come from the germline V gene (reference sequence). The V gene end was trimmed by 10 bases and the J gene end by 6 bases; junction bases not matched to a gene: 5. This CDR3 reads CATSTSGGNEQFF. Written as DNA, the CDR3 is TGTGCCACCTCAACTAGCGGGGGCAATGAGCAGTTCTTC.

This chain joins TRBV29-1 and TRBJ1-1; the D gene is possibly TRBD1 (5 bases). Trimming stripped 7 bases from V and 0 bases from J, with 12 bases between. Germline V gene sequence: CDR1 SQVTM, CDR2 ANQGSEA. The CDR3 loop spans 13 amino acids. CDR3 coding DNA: TGCAGCGCGGTCGGGACTATGAACACTGAAGCTTTCTTT. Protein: CSAVGTMNTEAFF.

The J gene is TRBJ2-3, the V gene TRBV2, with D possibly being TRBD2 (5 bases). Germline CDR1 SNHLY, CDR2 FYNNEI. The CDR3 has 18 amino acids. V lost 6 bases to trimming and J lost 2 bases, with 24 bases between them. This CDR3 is CASRRWTHQSPITDTQYF. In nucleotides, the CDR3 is TGTGCCAGCAGGAGATGGACTCACCAAAGCCCAATCACAGATACGCAGTATTTT.

The CDR3, as DNA: TGTGCCAGCAGAACTAGGGGGACTGAAGCTTTCTTT. It yields the protein CASRTRGTEAFF. This chain links TRBV6-5 with TRBJ1-1, with a weak D call TRBD1 (6 bases). CDR3 size: 12 residues. Per germline, CDR1 MNHEY and CDR2 SVGAGI. Between the trimmed V and J ends, which lost 6 bases and 5 bases, there was a span of 10 bases.

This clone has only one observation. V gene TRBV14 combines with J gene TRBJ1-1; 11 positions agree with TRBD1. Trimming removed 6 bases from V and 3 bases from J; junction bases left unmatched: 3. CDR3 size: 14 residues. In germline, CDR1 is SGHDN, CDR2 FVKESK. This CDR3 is CASRDRGLYTEAFF. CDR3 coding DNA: TGTGCCAGCAGGGACAGGGGGCTTTACACTGAAGCTTTCTTT.

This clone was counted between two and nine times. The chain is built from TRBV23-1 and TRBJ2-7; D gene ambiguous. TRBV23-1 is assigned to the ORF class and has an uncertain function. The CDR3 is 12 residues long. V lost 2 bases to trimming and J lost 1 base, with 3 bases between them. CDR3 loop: CASSQRSYEQYF. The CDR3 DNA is TGCGCCAGCAGTCAACGGTCCTACGAGCAGTACTTC.

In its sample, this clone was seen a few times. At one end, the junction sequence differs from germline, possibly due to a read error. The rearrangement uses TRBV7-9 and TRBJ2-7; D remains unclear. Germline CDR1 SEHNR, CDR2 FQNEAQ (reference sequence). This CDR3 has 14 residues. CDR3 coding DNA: TGTGCCAGCAGCTTACCCTCCTCATTCACAGCCCAGGACTTC. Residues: CASSLPSSFTAQDF.

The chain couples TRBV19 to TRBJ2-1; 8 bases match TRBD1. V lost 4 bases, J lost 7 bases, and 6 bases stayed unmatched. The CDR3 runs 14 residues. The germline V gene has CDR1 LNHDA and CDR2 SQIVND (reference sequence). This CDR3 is CASSRPGGENEQFF. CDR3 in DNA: TGTGCCAGTAGTAGGCCAGGGGGCGAGAATGAGCAGTTCTTC.

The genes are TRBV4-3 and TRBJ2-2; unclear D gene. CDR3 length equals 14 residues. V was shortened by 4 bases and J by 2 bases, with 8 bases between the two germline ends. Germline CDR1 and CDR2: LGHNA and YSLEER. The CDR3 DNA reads TGCGCCAGCAGCCGCCTAGAAAACACCGGGGAGCTGTTTTTT. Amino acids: CASSRLENTGELFF.

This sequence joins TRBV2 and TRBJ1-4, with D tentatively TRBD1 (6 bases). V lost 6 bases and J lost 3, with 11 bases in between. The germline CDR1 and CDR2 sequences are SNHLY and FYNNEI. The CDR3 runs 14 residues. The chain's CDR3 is CASSGQLANEKLFF. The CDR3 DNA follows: TGTGCCAGCAGCGGACAGTTGGCTAATGAAAAACTGTTTTTT.

CDR3 in amino acids: CASSLTGGNGNEKLFF. CDR3 coding DNA: TGCGCCAGCAGCTTAACAGGGGGCAATGGTAATGAAAAACTGTTTTTT. The genes are TRBV5-1 and TRBJ1-4; TRBD1 matches 9 bases. V gave up 2 bases and J gave up 4 bases; unmatched junction bases: 6. The CDR3 has 16 residues. The V gene's germline CDR1 is SGHRS and CDR2 YFSETQ. The entire variable domain, with the rest obtained from reference TRBV5-1 and TRBJ1-4, is as follows: KAGVTQTPRYLIKTRGQQVTLSCSPISGHRSVSWYQQTPGQGLQFLFEYFSETQRNKGNFPGRFSGRQFSNSRSEMNVSTLELGDSALYLCASSLTGGNGNEKLFFGSGTQLSVL.

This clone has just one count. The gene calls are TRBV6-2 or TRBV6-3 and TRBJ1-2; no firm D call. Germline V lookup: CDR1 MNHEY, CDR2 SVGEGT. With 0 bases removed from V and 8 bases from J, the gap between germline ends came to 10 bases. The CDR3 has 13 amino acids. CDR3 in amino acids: CASSYSTRRGYTF. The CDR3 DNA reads TGTGCCAGCAGTTACTCGACCCGGAGGGGCTACACCTTC.

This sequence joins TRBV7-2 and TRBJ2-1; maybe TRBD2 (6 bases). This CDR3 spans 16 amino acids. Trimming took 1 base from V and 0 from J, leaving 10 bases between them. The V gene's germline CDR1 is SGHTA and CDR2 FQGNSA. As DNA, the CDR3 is TGTGCCAGCAGCTTAGGGTTCGGGGGCTCCTACAATGAGCAGTTCTTC. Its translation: CASSLGFGGSYNEQFF.

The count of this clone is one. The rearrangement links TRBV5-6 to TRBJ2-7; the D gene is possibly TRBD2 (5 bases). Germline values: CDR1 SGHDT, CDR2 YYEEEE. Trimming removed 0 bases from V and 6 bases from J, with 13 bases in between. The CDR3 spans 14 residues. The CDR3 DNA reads TGTGCCAGCAGCTTGGTGCGGGTTTCTGCCGAGCAGTACTTC. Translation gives CASSLVRVSAEQYF.

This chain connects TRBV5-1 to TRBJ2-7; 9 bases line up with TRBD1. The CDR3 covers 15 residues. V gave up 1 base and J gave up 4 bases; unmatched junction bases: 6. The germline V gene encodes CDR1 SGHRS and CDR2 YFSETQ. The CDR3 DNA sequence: TGCGCCAGCAGCTTGACAGGGGGCATTGGGTACGAGCAGTACTTC. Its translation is CASSLTGGIGYEQYF. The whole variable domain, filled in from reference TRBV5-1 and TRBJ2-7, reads KAGVTQTPRYLIKTRGQQVTLSCSPISGHRSVSWYQQTPGQGLQFLFEYFSETQRNKGNFPGRFSGRQFSNSRSEMNVSTLELGDSALYLCASSLTGGIGYEQYFGPGTRLTVT.

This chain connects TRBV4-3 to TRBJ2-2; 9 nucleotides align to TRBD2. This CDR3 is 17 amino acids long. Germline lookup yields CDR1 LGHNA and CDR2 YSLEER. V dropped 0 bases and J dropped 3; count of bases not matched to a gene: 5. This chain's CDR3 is CASSQDITSGYTGELFF. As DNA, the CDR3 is TGCGCCAGCAGCCAAGATATTACTAGCGGGTACACCGGGGAGCTGTTTTTT.

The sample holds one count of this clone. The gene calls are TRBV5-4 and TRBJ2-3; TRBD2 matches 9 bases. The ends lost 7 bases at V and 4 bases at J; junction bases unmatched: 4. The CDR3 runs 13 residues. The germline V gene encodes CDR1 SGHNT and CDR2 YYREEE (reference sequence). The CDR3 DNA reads TGTGCCAGCGCGGGAGGGCCCCCAGATACGCAGTATTTT. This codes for CASAGGPPDTQYF.

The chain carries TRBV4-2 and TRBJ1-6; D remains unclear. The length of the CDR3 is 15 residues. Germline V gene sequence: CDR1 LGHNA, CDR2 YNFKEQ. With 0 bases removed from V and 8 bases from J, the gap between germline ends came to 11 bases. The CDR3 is CASSQDSPGDSPLHF. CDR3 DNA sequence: TGTGCCAGCAGCCAAGATAGCCCCGGGGATTCACCCCTCCACTTT.

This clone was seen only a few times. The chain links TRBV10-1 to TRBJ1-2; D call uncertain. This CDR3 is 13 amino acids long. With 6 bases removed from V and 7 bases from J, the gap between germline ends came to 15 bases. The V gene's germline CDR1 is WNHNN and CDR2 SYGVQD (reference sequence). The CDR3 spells CASRPQFFSGYTF. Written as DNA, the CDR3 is TGCGCCAGCAGGCCACAGTTCTTCTCTGGCTACACCTTC.

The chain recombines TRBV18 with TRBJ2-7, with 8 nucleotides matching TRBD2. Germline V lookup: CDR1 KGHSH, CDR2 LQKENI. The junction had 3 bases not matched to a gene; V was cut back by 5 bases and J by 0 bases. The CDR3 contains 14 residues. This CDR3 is CASSTTSDSYEQYF. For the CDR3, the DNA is TGTGCCAGCTCAACGACTAGCGACTCCTACGAGCAGTACTTC.

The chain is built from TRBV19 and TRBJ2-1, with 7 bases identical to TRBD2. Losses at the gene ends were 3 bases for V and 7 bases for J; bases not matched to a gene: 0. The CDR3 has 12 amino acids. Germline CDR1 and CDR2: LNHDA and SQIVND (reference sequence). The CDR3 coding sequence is TGTGCCAGTAGTATGGGGGGGAATGAGCAGTTCTTC. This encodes CASSMGGNEQFF.